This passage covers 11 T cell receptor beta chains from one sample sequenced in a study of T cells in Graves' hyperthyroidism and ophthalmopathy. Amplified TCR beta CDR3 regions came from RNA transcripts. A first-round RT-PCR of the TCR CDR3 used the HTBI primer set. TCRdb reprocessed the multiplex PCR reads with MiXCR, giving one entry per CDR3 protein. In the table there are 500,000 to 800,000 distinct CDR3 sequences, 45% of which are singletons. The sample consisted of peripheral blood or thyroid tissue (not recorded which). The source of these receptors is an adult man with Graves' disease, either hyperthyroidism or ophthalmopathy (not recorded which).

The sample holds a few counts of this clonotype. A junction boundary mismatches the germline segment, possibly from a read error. This CDR3 is CSARAPGGGIF. The CDR3 DNA reads TGCAGTGCTAGAGCCCCAGGGGGCGGGATCTTT. The chain carries TRBV20-1 and TRBJ1-1; TRBD1 agrees at 8 bases. Germline CDR1 reads DFQATT; CDR2 reads SNEGSKA (reference sequence). This CDR3 has 11 amino acids.

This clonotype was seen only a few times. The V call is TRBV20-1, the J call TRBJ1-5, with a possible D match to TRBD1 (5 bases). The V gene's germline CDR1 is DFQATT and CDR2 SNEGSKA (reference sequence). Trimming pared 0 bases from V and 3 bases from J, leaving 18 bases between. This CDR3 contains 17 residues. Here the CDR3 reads CSARDARAGGDNQPQHF. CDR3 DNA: TGCAGTGCTAGAGATGCTCGGGCGGGAGGGGACAATCAGCCCCAGCATTTT.

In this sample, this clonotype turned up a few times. The chain's CDR3 is CASSEALTGSETQYF. The CDR3 bases are TGTGCCAGCAGTGAAGCGCTGACAGGGTCGGAGACCCAGTACTTC. V is TRBV6-1 and J is TRBJ2-5; 7 nucleotides line up with TRBD1. Germline-derived CDR1 and CDR2 are MNHNS and SASEGT. The CDR3 runs 15 residues. The junction had 6 bases not matched to a gene; V was cut back by 0 bases and J by 5 bases.

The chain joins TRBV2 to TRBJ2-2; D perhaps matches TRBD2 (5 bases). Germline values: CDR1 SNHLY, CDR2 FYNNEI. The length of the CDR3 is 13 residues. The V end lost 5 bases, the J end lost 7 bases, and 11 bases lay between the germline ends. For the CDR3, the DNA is TGTGCCAGCAGTACTAGTGATTTCGGGGAGCTGTTTTTT. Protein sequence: CASSTSDFGELFF.

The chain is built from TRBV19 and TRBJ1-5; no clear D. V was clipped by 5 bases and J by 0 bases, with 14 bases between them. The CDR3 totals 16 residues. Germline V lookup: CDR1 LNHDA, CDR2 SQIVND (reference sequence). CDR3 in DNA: TGTGCCAGTAGTCTGCCCTCGGGATTTAGCAATCAGCCCCAGCATTTT. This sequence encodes CASSLPSGFSNQPQHF. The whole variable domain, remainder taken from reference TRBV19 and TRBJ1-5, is DGGITQSPKYLFRKEGQNVTLSCEQNLNHDAMYWYRQDPGQGLRLIYYSQIVNDFQKGDIAEGYSVSREKKESFPLTVTSAQKNPTAFYLCASSLPSGFSNQPQHFGDGTRLSIL.

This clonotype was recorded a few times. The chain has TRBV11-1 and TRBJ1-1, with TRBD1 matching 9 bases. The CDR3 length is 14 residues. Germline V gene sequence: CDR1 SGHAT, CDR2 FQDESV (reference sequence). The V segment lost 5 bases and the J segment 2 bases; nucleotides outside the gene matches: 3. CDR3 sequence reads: CASSMTGGNTEAFF. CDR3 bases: TGTGCCAGCAGCATGACAGGGGGTAACACTGAAGCTTTCTTT.

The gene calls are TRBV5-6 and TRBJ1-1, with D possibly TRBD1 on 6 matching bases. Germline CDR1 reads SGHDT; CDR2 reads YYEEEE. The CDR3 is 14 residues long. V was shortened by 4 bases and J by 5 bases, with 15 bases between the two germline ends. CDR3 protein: CASSIADRWTEAFF. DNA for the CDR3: TGTGCCAGCAGCATAGCCGACAGGTGGACTGAAGCTTTCTTT.

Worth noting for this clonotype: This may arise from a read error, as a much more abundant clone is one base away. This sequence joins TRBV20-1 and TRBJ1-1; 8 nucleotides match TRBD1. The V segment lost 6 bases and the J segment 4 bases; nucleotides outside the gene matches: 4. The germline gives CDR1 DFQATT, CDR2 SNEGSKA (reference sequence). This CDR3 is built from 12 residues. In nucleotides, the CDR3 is TGCAGTGCGGACAGGGAGGGCACTGAAGCTTTCTTT. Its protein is CSADREGTEAFF.

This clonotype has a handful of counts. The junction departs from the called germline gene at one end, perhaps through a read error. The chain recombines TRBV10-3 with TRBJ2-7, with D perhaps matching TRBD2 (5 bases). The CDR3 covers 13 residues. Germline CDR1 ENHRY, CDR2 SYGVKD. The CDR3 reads CASSDWGAYEQYF. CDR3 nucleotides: TGTGCCAGCAGTGATTGGGGAGCCTACGAGCAGTACTTC.

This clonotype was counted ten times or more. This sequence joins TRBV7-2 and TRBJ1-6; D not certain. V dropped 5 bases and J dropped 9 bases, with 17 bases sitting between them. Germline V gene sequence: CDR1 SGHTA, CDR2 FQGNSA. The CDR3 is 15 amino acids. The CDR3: CASSPTRLSGSPLHF. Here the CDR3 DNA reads TGTGCCAGCAGCCCGACCCGCCTTTCGGGTTCACCCCTCCACTTT.

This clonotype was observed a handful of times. CDR3 in DNA: TGTGCCAGCAGCTTAAACGGCGTCAATGAGCAGTACTTC. The encoded protein is CASSLNGVNEQYF. The chain joins TRBV7-3 to TRBJ2-1; D is ambiguous. The better agreement between TRBJ2-7 and the DNA end casts doubt on the J call. CDR1 is SGHTA, CDR2 FQGTGA, per germline. There are 13 residues in the CDR3.